A selection of T cell receptor beta chains follows, all from one sample in a study of CD8+CD57+ T cells in acquired aplastic anemia. TCRdb re-derived calls from the reads in MiXCR, one entry per CDR3 protein. Of over 100,000 distinct CDR3 sequences in the sample, roughly two fifths were seen once. The source material was sorted CD4+, CD8+, or CD8+CD57+ T cells (not recorded which) from PBMCs. All receptors derive from a human donor in good health, serving as a control. The CDR3 runs from the conserved cysteine through the conserved F or W. The order of the fields is D gene, V gene, clone size, J gene, CDR3 DNA, CDR3 protein. A D gene is named only where the DNA matches it firmly. For some rows the clone size is stated as once, few or many, or as a class when expanded; others skip it.

TRBD1,TRBV19,many,TRBJ2-5,TGTGCCAACTCCTTAGCTCGGGACAGGTACCAAGAGACCCAGTACTTC,CANSLARDRYQETQYF
.,TRBV9,many,TRBJ1-2,TGTGCCAGCAGCGTATTTAACGGATATGGCTACACCTTC,CASSVFNGYGYTF
.,TRBV14,many,TRBJ2-3,TGTGCCAGCAGCCGAGCAGGGGCAGATACGCAGTATTTT,CASSRAGADTQYF
.,TRBV7-9,few,TRBJ1-6,TGTGCCAGCAGCTTATGGAATTCACCCCTCCACTTT,CASSLWNSPLHF
TRBD2,TRBV5-1,many,TRBJ2-1,TGCGCCAGCAGCTTTAGCGGGCCGAACAATGAGCAGTTCTTC,CASSFSGPNNEQFF
.,TRBV19,many,TRBJ1-2,TGTGCCAGTAGTATTGAGGCAGGGGACCACTATGGCTACACCTTC,CASSIEAGDHYGYTF
TRBD2,TRBV2,many,TRBJ2-5,TGTGCCAGCAGTGATTGGCGGGGGCAAGAGACCCAGTACTTC,CASSDWRGQETQYF
.,TRBV24-1,.,TRBJ1-2,TGTGCCACCGAGCAGGGACACGGCTACACCTTC,CATEQGHGYTF
.,TRBV12-3/TRBV12-4,.,TRBJ2-7,TGTGCCAGCAGTTTTTCGGCAGGGAACTACGAGCAGTACTTC,CASSFSAGNYEQYF
.,TRBV6-5,.,TRBJ1-4,TGTGCCAGCAGTTACTCGCTAGGAACAACTAATGAAAAACTGTTTTTT,CASSYSLGTTNEKLFF
.,TRBV7-9,many,TRBJ2-3,TGTGCCAGCAGCTTAGTTGGCGGAAACACAGATACGCAGTATTTT,CASSLVGGNTDTQYF
TRBD1,TRBV10-3,.,TRBJ2-7,TGTGCCAGCAACGCAGGGGGAAGGACCTACGAGCAGTACTTC,CASNAGGRTYEQYF
TRBD1,TRBV19,.,TRBJ1-6,TGTGCCAGTACCAATACCGGGACAGCCAATTCACCCCTCCACTTT,CASTNTGTANSPLHF
.,TRBV29-1,.,TRBJ1-1,TGCAGCGTTGACTCTCCATCGGGGAACACTGAAGCTTTCTTT,CSVDSPSGNTEAFF
TRBD2,TRBV28,many,TRBJ2-1,TGTGCCAGCAGTACACCGACTAGCGTGGCTCTCTTC,CASSTPTSVALF
TRBD1,TRBV12-3/TRBV12-4,many,TRBJ1-1,TGTGCCAGCAGTCGCACCGGGACAGTGAACACTGAAGCTTTCTTT,CASSRTGTVNTEAFF
.,TRBV4-1,.,TRBJ2-1,TGCGCCAGCAGCCGAGAACGTAGTAATGAGCAGTTCTTC,CASSRERSNEQFF
TRBD1,TRBV30,many,TRBJ1-5,TGTGCCTGGAGTAAGCGGGACAGGGGGCGAAGGCAGCCCCAGCATTTT,CAWSKRDRGRRQPQHF
TRBD1,TRBV18,few,TRBJ2-1,TGTGCCAGCTCACCAGGAACACAGGGGGCTAGGAATGAGCAGTTCTTC,CASSPGTQGARNEQFF
.,TRBV7-7,many,TRBJ2-1,TGTGCCAGCAGCTTAGCGCCCTCTGCTGAGCAGTTCTTC,CASSLAPSAEQFF
.,TRBV20-1,many,TRBJ1-6,TGCAGTGCTAGAGCCCAGGGGAGCTCCTATAATTCACCCCTCCACTTT,CSARAQGSSYNSPLHF
.,TRBV24-1,many,TRBJ1-2,TGTGCCACCAGTGATTCGGATATTTATGGCTACACCTTC,CATSDSDIYGYTF
.,TRBV5-6,few,TRBJ2-7,TGTGCCAGCAGCTTTCAGACGTACGAGCAGTACTTC,CASSFQTYEQYF
.,TRBV10-2,.,TRBJ2-3,TGCGCCAGCAACAGGGACTACGCAGATACGCAGTATTTT,CASNRDYADTQYF
.,TRBV20-1,.,TRBJ1-2,TGCAGTGCTCCCCCTGTACTGGTAGCTAACTATGGCTACACCTTC,CSAPPVLVANYGYTF
.,TRBV12-3/TRBV12-4,many,TRBJ1-5,TGTGCCAGCAGTCCATCGCCCCCGAATCAGCCCCAGCATTTT,CASSPSPPNQPQHF
TRBD1,TRBV30,few,TRBJ2-5,TGTGCCTGGAGAGCACAGGGGCCCTTCGGGGAGACCCAGTACTTC,CAWRAQGPFGETQYF
.,TRBV20-1,.,TRBJ1-2,TGCAGTGCTAGAGATCTCGGCGGCGGGGGCTATGGTTACACCTTC,CSARDLGGGGYGYTF
.,TRBV7-9,.,TRBJ2-5,TGTGCCAGCAGCGGGGGACTGACCCAGTACTTC,CASSGGLTQYF
TRBD1,TRBV12-3/TRBV12-4,many,TRBJ1-2,TGTGCCAGCAGGAAGGGACAGACATATGGCTACACCTTC,CASRKGQTYGYTF
.,TRBV6-6,many,TRBJ1-1,TGTGCCAGCGTAGGCCCCGGCGGCACTGAAGCTTTCTTT,CASVGPGGTEAFF
TRBD2,TRBV7-2,once,TRBJ2-7,TGTGCCAGCAGCACTAGCGGGGGGGACGGCGAGCAGTACTTC,CASSTSGGDGEQYF
.,TRBV7-2,.,TRBJ1-1,TGTGCCAGCAGCGGCGGGGACACTGAAGCTTTCTTT,CASSGGDTEAFF
.,TRBV12-3/TRBV12-4,many,TRBJ1-2,TGTGCCAGCAGTTTCGGTAACTATGGCTACACCTTC,CASSFGNYGYTF
TRBD2,TRBV20-1,.,TRBJ2-2,TGCAGTGCGACGACCGGGACTAGTCTATCCGGGGAGCTGTTTTTT,CSATTGTSLSGELFF
.,TRBV12-5,few,TRBJ1-5,TGTGCTAGTGGTTTGGCCCTCTCCGGGGGCACAGATACGCAGCATTTT,CASGLALSGGTDTQHF
.,TRBV15,many,TRBJ2-5,TGTGCCACCAGCAGATATCCAGAGACCCAGTACTTC,CATSRYPETQYF
.,TRBV5-4,many,TRBJ2-5,TGTGCCAGCAGCCAGGGTGAGCTGCAGTACTTC,CASSQGELQYF
TRBD1,TRBV25-1,.,TRBJ2-7,TGTGCCAGCAGTGGGTGGGGACAGGTCGTCGAGCAGTACTTC,CASSGWGQVVEQYF
.,TRBV15,.,TRBJ1-1,TGTGCCACCAGCAGAGAGGCAGGGGAGGCCACTGAAGCTTTCTTT,CATSREAGEATEAFF
.,TRBV30,.,TRBJ1-2,TGTGCCTGGAGTGTAAGGGGGAGTGTCTATGGCTACACCTTC,CAWSVRGSVYGYTF
.,TRBV10-3,.,TRBJ2-7,TGTGCCATCAGTGAGTCTACAGGGTTCGGCTACGAGCAGTACTTC,CAISESTGFGYEQYF
.,TRBV5-1,many,TRBJ1-2,TGCGCCAGCAGCTTGGAGACAGGATACGGCTACACCTTC,CASSLETGYGYTF
.,TRBV20-1,.,TRBJ1-1,TGCAGTGCTAGAGGCCGGAGCGGGGGCGCGGTTAACACTGAAGCTTTCTTT,CSARGRSGGAVNTEAFF
.,TRBV13,many,TRBJ1-2,TGTGCCAGCAGCCCCCGGCCTGGAATCTACTACACCTTC,CASSPRPGIYYTF
TRBD2,TRBV20-1,many,TRBJ2-7,TGCAGTGCTAGGAAAAGGCGACGCGGGAGAAAGTACGAGCAGTACTTC,CSARKRRRGRKYEQYF